This T cell receptor (beta chain) was recorded in a study of blood T cell repertoires in COVID-19. In the study overall: T cells, B-cell-depleted T cells, or PBMCs provided the cDNA or gDNA that served as material.

Original handling: Counts of nucleated cells, estimated from reference gene primer amplification, were obtained. Clones were sequenced by immunoSEQ multiplex PCR, and TCRdb holds only the in-frame ones, with some missing. V and J calls and clone size follow that table, whereas D and trimming were derived from the DNA. The table shows 130,000 to 150,000 clones, with approximately 80% occurring only once. CDR3 length: 15 amino acids. CDR1 SGHNT and CDR2 YYREEE come from the germline V gene (reference sequence). V lost 1 base and J lost 1, with 6 bases in between. Assignment of participants to cohorts was predicated upon participant-reported clinical history. Recovery among Cohort 3 donors was established by two negative PCRs, clearance, or symptom resolution.

The sample was PBMCs or T cells enriched from blood (not recorded which). The TCR originated in a woman aged 35 to 49 who had recovered from COVID-19. The rearrangement uses TRBV5-4 and TRBJ1-6; D unclear. The CDR3 spells CASSLTGSYNSPLHF. In DNA form, the CDR3 reads TGTGCCAGCAGCTTGACGGGATCCTATAATTCACCCCTCCACTTT.